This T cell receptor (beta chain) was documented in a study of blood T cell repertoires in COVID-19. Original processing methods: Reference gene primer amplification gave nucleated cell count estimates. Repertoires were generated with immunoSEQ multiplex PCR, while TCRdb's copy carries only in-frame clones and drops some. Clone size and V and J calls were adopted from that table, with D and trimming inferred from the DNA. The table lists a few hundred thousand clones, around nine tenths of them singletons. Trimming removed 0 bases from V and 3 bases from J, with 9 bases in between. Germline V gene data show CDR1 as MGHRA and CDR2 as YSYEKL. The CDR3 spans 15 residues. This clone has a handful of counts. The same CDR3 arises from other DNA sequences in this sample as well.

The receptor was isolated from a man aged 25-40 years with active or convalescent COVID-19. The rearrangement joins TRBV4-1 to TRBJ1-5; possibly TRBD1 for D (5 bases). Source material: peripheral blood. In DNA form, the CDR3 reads TGCGCCAGCAGCCAAGACAGACAGTACAATCAGCCCCAGCATTTT. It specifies CASSQDRQYNQPQHF.